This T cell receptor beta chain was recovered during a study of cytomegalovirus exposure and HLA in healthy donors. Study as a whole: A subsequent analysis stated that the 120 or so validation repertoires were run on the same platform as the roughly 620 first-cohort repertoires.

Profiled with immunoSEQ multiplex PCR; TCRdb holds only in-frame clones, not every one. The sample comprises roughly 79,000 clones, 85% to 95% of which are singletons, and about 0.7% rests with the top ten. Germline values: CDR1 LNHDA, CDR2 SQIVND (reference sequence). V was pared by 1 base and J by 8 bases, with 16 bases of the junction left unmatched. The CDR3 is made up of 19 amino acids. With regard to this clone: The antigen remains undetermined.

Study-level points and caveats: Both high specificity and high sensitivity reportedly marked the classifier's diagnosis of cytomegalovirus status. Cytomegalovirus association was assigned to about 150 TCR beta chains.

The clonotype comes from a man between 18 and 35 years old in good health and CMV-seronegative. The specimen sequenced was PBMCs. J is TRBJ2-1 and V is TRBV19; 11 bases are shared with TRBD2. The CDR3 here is CASSIAIWLTSGKGDEQFF. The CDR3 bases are TGTGCCAGTAGTATAGCAATCTGGCTGACTAGCGGGAAGGGTGATGAGCAGTTCTTC.